These 32 T cell receptor beta chains originate from one sample sequenced in a study of spatial heterogeneity in lung cancer. Time point reported: sample taken at primary tumor resection. From the 5' RACE reads, TCRdb called clonotypes with MiXCR, one entry per CDR3 protein. Counted here are thousands of distinct CDR3 sequences, around 6.3% occurring once; the ten biggest clones make up over 70%. Material: PBMCs, obtained at surgery. The receptors shown here come from a male donor with early-stage non-small cell lung cancer.

This clonotype came up many times. The CDR3 DNA sequence: TGCGCCAGCAGTCCAGAGGGGCCTTCTGGGGCCAACGTCCTGACTTTC. Its protein product is CASSPEGPSGANVLTF. The rearrangement joins TRBV5-1 to TRBJ2-6; the D gene could be TRBD1 or TRBD2 (5 bases each). This CDR3 contains 16 residues. Germline CDR1 SGHRS, CDR2 YFSETQ. V was trimmed by 5 bases and J by 1 base, leaving 13 bases between them.

This clonotype was counted at least ten times. The CDR3 sequence: CASSEDRGNEKLFF. The CDR3 nucleotides read TGTGCCAGCAGTGAGGACAGGGGGAATGAAAAACTGTTTTTT. This chain uses TRBV6-5 with TRBJ1-4; 10 bases agree with TRBD1. The CDR3 extends over 14 amino acids. The germline gives CDR1 MNHEY, CDR2 SVGAGI. V shed 5 bases and J 5 bases; nucleotides not matched to a gene: 2.

The sample holds many counts of this clonotype. The J gene is TRBJ2-7, the V gene TRBV7-2; 7 positions match TRBD1. Germline V gene data show CDR1 as SGHTA and CDR2 as FQGNSA. The CDR3 has 16 amino acids. V gave up 5 bases and J gave up 5 bases; unmatched junction bases: 15. The CDR3 DNA is TGTGCCAGCAGCCTTCAGTTCGGACAGGAATATGACGAGCAGTACTTC. Translated, it gives CASSLQFGQEYDEQYF.

In its sample, this clonotype was seen many times. The chain carries TRBV29-1 and TRBJ2-2; possibly TRBD1 for D (6 bases). Per the germline V gene, CDR1 is SQVTM and CDR2 is ANQGSEA. V was clipped by 7 bases and J by 4 bases, with 10 bases between them. The CDR3 has 12 residues. Here the CDR3 reads CSGRGGTGELFF. DNA of the CDR3: TGCAGCGGCAGAGGGGGCACCGGGGAGCTGTTTTTT.

This clonotype was observed many times. J is TRBJ2-3 and V is TRBV7-9, with D perhaps TRBD2 (7 bases). From germline, CDR1 is SEHNR and CDR2 FQNEAQ (reference sequence). This CDR3 is built from 16 residues. The germline V and J ends were trimmed by 8 bases and 2 bases, with 20 bases remaining between them. CDR3 sequence (DNA): TGTGCCAGCGGCGGGGGCGCCCAAGGATACACAGATACGCAGTATTTT. This gives the protein CASGGGAQGYTDTQYF.

This clonotype appeared many times. For the CDR3, the DNA is TGCGCCAGCAGCTTGGAGGGGAACACTGAAGCTTTCTTT. Its translation is CASSLEGNTEAFF. The J gene is TRBJ1-1, the V gene TRBV5-1; D call uncertain. Germline assignment: CDR1 SGHRS and CDR2 YFSETQ. This CDR3 is built from 13 residues. The V end was cut by 0 bases, the J end by 1 base, with 4 bases between.

This clonotype was counted only a few times. The chain has TRBV4-2 and TRBJ2-7; 7 bases map to TRBD1. V lost 2 bases to trimming and J lost 3 bases; unmatched junction nucleotides: 1. The germline V gene has CDR1 LGHNA and CDR2 YNFKEQ. There are 13 residues in the CDR3. CDR3 residues: CASSQNRGYEQYF. The CDR3 DNA reads TGTGCCAGCAGCCAAAACAGGGGCTACGAGCAGTACTTC.

This clonotype showed up many times. The V call is TRBV4-1, the J call TRBJ2-3; the D gene is possibly TRBD1 (5 bases). The germline CDR1 and CDR2 sequences are MGHRA and YSYEKL. CDR3 length: 14 amino acids. V was pared by 6 bases and J by 4 bases, with 14 bases between. Here the CDR3 reads CASSPGGAPDTQYF. The CDR3 DNA reads TGCGCCAGCAGTCCAGGTGGGGCCCCAGATACGCAGTATTTT.

Worth noting for this clonotype: At one of its ends the junction is not consistent with the germline gene, which may arise from a read error. This chain uses TRBV19 with TRBJ2-1; 8 bases agree with TRBD2. CDR1 is LNHDA, CDR2 SQIVND, per germline (reference sequence). The CDR3 has 15 amino acids. CDR3 coding DNA: TGTGCCGGTAGTCCCTCGGGAGCGGGAGAGAATGAGCAGTTCTTC. Protein sequence: CAGSPSGAGENEQFF.

This clonotype was seen repeatedly, ten times or more. The CDR3, as DNA: TGCAGTGCTGGAGGACCTACTAGCGGGAGAACCAAAAACATTCAGTACTTC. Its protein is CSAGGPTSGRTKNIQYF. The chain links TRBV20-1 to TRBJ2-4; the match to TRBD2 covers 11 bases. This CDR3 contains 17 residues. Germline trimming cut 5 bases from V and 2 bases from J; bases unmatched to any gene: 11. Germline loops: CDR1 DFQATT, CDR2 SNEGSKA (reference sequence).

Many counts were recorded for this clonotype. The chain uses TRBV30 and TRBJ2-2; 10 bases fit TRBD2. Per the germline V gene, CDR1 is GTSNPN and CDR2 is SVGIG (reference sequence). The CDR3 loop spans 15 amino acids. V shed 8 bases, J shed 5 bases, and the junction held 11 bases outside the gene matches. The CDR3 is CALKRGAGGTGELFF. The DNA for the CDR3 is TGTGCCCTCAAGAGGGGAGCGGGAGGGACCGGGGAGCTGTTTTTT.

This clonotype has a count of ten or more. The genes are TRBV6-6 and TRBJ1-1, with no clear D. The germline V gene encodes CDR1 MNHNY and CDR2 SVGAGI (reference sequence). The V gene lost 2 bases and the J gene lost 1 base, with 5 bases spanning the gap. CDR3 size: 13 residues. The CDR3 DNA is TGTGCCAGCAGTTACACGGAGAACACTGAAGCTTTCTTT. As protein: CASSYTENTEAFF.

In its sample, this clonotype was seen many times. The chain joins TRBV20-1 to TRBJ2-7; D not certain. The germline gives CDR1 DFQATT, CDR2 SNEGSKA (reference sequence). Between the trimmed V and J ends, which lost 0 bases and 0 bases, there was a span of 18 bases. This CDR3 has 17 amino acids. CDR3 sequence (DNA): TGCAGTGCTAGAGAAATAGACCGGTTCGAAGGCTCCTACGAGCAGTACGTC. Amino acids: CSAREIDRFEGSYEQYV.

This clonotype appeared a few times. The chain uses TRBV19 and TRBJ2-4; no clear D gene. This CDR3 region has 14 residues. Germline V gene lookup returns CDR1 LNHDA and CDR2 SQIVND (reference sequence). Trimming pared 4 bases from V and 0 bases from J, leaving 7 bases between. The CDR3 sequence: CASSTQVAKNIQYF. CDR3 nucleotide sequence: TGTGCCAGTAGTACGCAGGTAGCCAAAAACATTCAGTACTTC.

This clonotype appeared many times. V gene TRBV28 combines with J gene TRBJ2-4, with TRBD2 matching over 7 bases. The V gene end was trimmed by 4 bases and the J gene end by 8 bases; junction bases not matched to a gene: 17. Germline V gene data show CDR1 as MDHEN and CDR2 as SYDVKM. This CDR3 comprises 17 residues. The CDR3 sequence: CASSSPGGGELGDIQYF. In DNA form, the CDR3 reads TGTGCCAGCAGTTCTCCGGGCGGGGGTGAACTAGGCGACATTCAGTACTTC.

This clonotype has at least ten counts. The gene calls are TRBV6-5 and TRBJ2-5; 13 bases agree with TRBD2. CDR3 length: 15 residues. After removal of 5 bases from V and 3 bases from J, the junction contained 3 bases not matched to a gene. Germline V CDR1 and CDR2: MNHEY, SVGAGI. As DNA, the CDR3 is TGTGCCAGCAGTCAAGGACTAGCGGGAGAAGAGACCCAGTACTTC. Translated: CASSQGLAGEETQYF.

This clonotype was seen ten or more times. V gene TRBV18 combines with J gene TRBJ1-5, with 7 bases aligning to TRBD1. Germline assignment: CDR1 KGHSH and CDR2 LQKENI. Unmatched junction bases numbered 1, after V lost 3 bases and J lost 5 bases. The CDR3 sequence is 13 residues long. CDR3 coding DNA: TGTGCCAGCTCACCCCAGGGGGATCAGCCCCAGCATTTT. Protein: CASSPQGDQPQHF.

This clonotype was counted at least ten times. The chain is built from TRBV6-5 and TRBJ1-2; 10 bases are a match to TRBD1. Germline-derived CDR1 and CDR2 are MNHEY and SVGAGI. This CDR3 contains 15 residues. Unmatched junction bases numbered 7, after V lost 4 bases and J lost 5 bases. The CDR3 sequence: CASSFSTGGEYGYTF. The DNA for the CDR3 is TGTGCCAGCAGTTTTTCGACAGGGGGCGAGTATGGCTACACCTTC.

There are a few counts of this clonotype. Here the CDR3 reads CASTLDRANYGYTF. Here the CDR3 DNA reads TGTGCCAGCACCCTGGACAGGGCTAACTATGGCTACACCTTC. The chain is built from TRBV12-3 or TRBV12-4 and TRBJ1-2, with TRBD1 matching over 8 bases. After removal of 7 bases from V and 0 bases from J, the junction contained 4 bases not matched to a gene. This CDR3 spans 14 amino acids.

This clonotype was detected ten times or more. The V gene is TRBV6-1, the J gene TRBJ2-5, with 8 bases lining up with TRBD2. The germline CDR1 and CDR2 sequences are MNHNS and SASEGT. This CDR3 is 13 amino acids long. V lost 6 bases and J lost 0; bases outside the gene matches: 0. For the CDR3, the DNA is TGTGCCAGCAGGCGGGAGGACCAAGAGACCCAGTACTTC. This gives the protein CASRREDQETQYF.

This clonotype occurred a few times. The chain is built from TRBV28 and TRBJ2-7, with TRBD1 matching 7 bases. The CDR3 consists of 15 residues. Looked up from germline, CDR1 is MDHEN and CDR2 is SYDVKM. The trim removed 3 bases at V and 0 bases at J, leaving 5 bases unmatched. CDR3 coding DNA: TGTGCCAGCAGTTTTGGGACAGCCTACTCCTACGAGCAGTACTTC. It is translated as CASSFGTAYSYEQYF.

This clonotype was seen a handful of times. Sequence at one end of the junction differs from germline and may be a read error. This rearrangement joins TRBV10-3 to TRBJ1-5; TRBD1 is a possible D gene (6 bases). Germline-derived CDR1 and CDR2 are ENHRY and SYGVKD. CDR3 length: 13 amino acids. CDR3 region: CAISVDSSQPQHF. CDR3 DNA: TGTGCCATCAGTGTGGACAGCAGTCAGCCCCAGCATTTT.

This clonotype was recorded at least ten times. The chain uses TRBV20-1 and TRBJ2-5; 10 positions match TRBD1. The CDR3 is made up of 13 amino acids. V trimming: 6 bases; J trimming: 5 bases; junction bases outside the gene matches: 6. Germline values: CDR1 DFQATT, CDR2 SNEGSKA (reference sequence). The CDR3 nucleotides read TGCAGTGCGCGGGACAGGGGAGGCGAGACCCAGTACTTC. Amino acids: CSARDRGGETQYF.

CDR3 in DNA: TGCAGTGCTAGAGCGGGACAGGGGAACACCGGGGAGCTGTTTTTT. It codes for CSARAGQGNTGELFF. This chain connects TRBV20-1 to TRBJ2-2; 9 bases align to TRBD1. With V trimmed by 1 base and J by 1 base, 1 base remained unmatched. Looked up from germline, CDR1 is DFQATT and CDR2 is SNEGSKA (reference sequence). This CDR3 has 15 residues.

This clonotype appeared many times. The chain has TRBV7-2 and TRBJ2-7; 9 nucleotides align to TRBD2. J lost 0 bases, V lost 7 bases, and 4 bases had no gene match. Looked up from germline, CDR1 is SGHTA and CDR2 is FQGNSA. The CDR3 has 14 amino acids. The DNA for the CDR3 is TGTGCCAGCACCCCGGGACTAGCCTCCTACGAGCAGTACTTC. It encodes CASTPGLASYEQYF.

This clonotype was seen many times. The chain uses TRBV27 and TRBJ1-2, with D possibly being TRBD1 (5 bases). The germline V gene encodes CDR1 MNHEY and CDR2 SMNVEV (reference sequence). This CDR3 is built from 15 residues. Between the trimmed V and J ends, which lost 5 bases and 4 bases, there was a span of 17 bases. The CDR3 sequence is CASSPSTGEGYGYTF. In nucleotides, the CDR3 is TGTGCCAGCAGTCCATCGACGGGGGAGGGCTATGGCTACACCTTC.

The chain uses TRBV11-2 and TRBJ2-1; TRBD2 agrees at 13 bases. Germline CDR1 reads SGHAT; CDR2 reads FQNNGV. The length of the CDR3 is 17 residues. The ends lost 6 bases at V and 6 bases at J; junction bases unmatched: 11. CDR3 sequence reads: CASSSTGGLAGFNEQFF. The CDR3 DNA reads as TGTGCCAGCAGTTCAACCGGGGGACTAGCGGGATTCAATGAGCAGTTCTTC.

At least ten counts were recorded for this clonotype. The rearrangement joins TRBV23-1 to TRBJ2-7, with a weak D call TRBD1 (7 bases). TRBV23-1 has ORF status, its function being uncertain. V shed 3 bases and J shed 2 bases, with 17 bases lying between them. The CDR3 length is 16 residues. Written as DNA, the CDR3 is TGCGCCAGCAGTCATCAGACAGGGTCGGGGGCCTACGAGCAGTACTTC. Protein: CASSHQTGSGAYEQYF.

In this sample, this clonotype turned up many times. CDR3 loop: CATRDQLEKLFF. Written as DNA, the CDR3 is TGTGCCACCCGGGACCAACTGGAGAAACTGTTTTTT. The V call is TRBV25-1, the J call TRBJ1-4; D may be TRBD1 (5 bases). The V end was cut by 10 bases, the J end by 11 bases, with 17 bases between. The CDR3 has 12 amino acids. The germline gives CDR1 MGHDK, CDR2 SYGVNS.

By proportion, this clonotype is large. V and J are TRBV11-3 and TRBJ1-1; D may be TRBD1 (6 bases). Per the germline V gene, CDR1 is SGHNT and CDR2 is YENEEA. V gave up 3 bases and J gave up 1 base, with 9 bases separating them. CDR3 length: 14 residues. CDR3 coding DNA: TGTGCCAGCAGCTTGGGGGGGCCGAACACTGAAGCTTTCTTT. Translated: CASSLGGPNTEAFF.

This clonotype was detected many times. The chain links TRBV20-1 to TRBJ2-1; D perhaps matches TRBD1 (8 bases). The CDR3 totals 15 residues. CDR1 is DFQATT and CDR2 is SNEGSKA in the germline V gene (reference sequence). The V end lost 3 bases, the J end lost 7 bases, and 19 bases lay between the germline ends. CDR3 in DNA: TGCAGTGCTAGGGATGGAACAGGGGGGGATAATGAGCAGTTCTTC. The encoded protein is CSARDGTGGDNEQFF.

This clonotype was seen ten or more times. The chain carries TRBV7-9 and TRBJ2-1; no firm D call. The CDR3 covers 15 residues. V lost 5 bases and J 5 bases, leaving 16 bases between the germline ends. CDR1 is SEHNR and CDR2 is FQNEAQ in the germline V gene (reference sequence). The CDR3 nucleotides read TGTGCCAGCAGCAAGTTTGGTGGAGCCGACAATGAGCAGTTCTTC. The encoded protein is CASSKFGGADNEQFF.